This T cell receptor beta chain was sequenced in a study of CD8 T cells in Susac syndrome. Sequencing of TCR beta, carried out with a high-throughput approach, was applied to CD8+ and CD4+ T cells from the blood. With random hexamers, roughly 0.45 to 1 ug RNA was reverse transcribed. TCRdb independently ran MiXCR on the immunoSEQ multiplex PCR reads; one entry per CDR3 protein. The profile shows 70,000 or so distinct CDR3 sequences, around 95% of them singletons. This clonotype showed up just a few times. Sequencing used CD8+ T cells from PBMCs. The source of this sequence is a human donor in good health.

The CDR3 DNA reads as TGTGCCAGCAGCTTAGCTGTTGTACAGCCCCACTCTGGGGCCAACGTCCTGACTTTC. It specifies CASSLAVVQPHSGANVLTF. The rearrangement uses TRBV7-2 and TRBJ2-6, with no clear D. Germline CDR1 SGHTA, CDR2 FQGNSA. CDR3 length: 19 residues. V lost 0 bases to trimming and J lost 0 bases, with 15 bases between them.